What follows are 30 T cell receptor beta chains derived from one specimen sequenced in a study of blood T cell repertoires in COVID-19. Libraries were prepared by immunoSEQ multiplex PCR; TCRdb keeps only in-frame clonotypes and omits some of them. The sample carries 110,000 or so clones, 75% to 85% recorded once. The sample consisted of peripheral blood. Receptors originate from a woman aged 80 or over with active or convalescent COVID-19.

This rearrangement joins TRBV4-1 to TRBJ2-7; D is uncertain. The CDR3 consists of 13 residues. From germline, CDR1 is MGHRA and CDR2 YSYEKL. V was trimmed by 4 bases and J by 2 bases, leaving 9 bases between them. The CDR3 DNA reads TGCGCCAGCAGCCGCGACATCGCCTACGAGCAGTACTTC. Translation gives CASSRDIAYEQYF.

This rearrangement joins TRBV30 to TRBJ2-7, with TRBD2 as a possible D gene (6 bases). The V end was cut by 0 bases, the J end by 4 bases, with 7 bases between. Germline V gene data show CDR1 as GTSNPN and CDR2 as SVGIG (reference sequence). The length of the CDR3 is 12 residues. The CDR3 protein is CAWSVAGYEQYF. The CDR3 DNA sequence: TGTGCCTGGAGTGTAGCGGGTTACGAGCAGTACTTC.

The rearrangement links TRBV24-1 to TRBJ2-1; the match to TRBD1 covers 9 bases. After removal of 4 bases from V and 9 bases from J, the junction contained 15 bases not matched to a gene. Germline assignment: CDR1 KGHDR and CDR2 SFDVKD. The CDR3 is 17 amino acids. DNA for the CDR3: TGTGCCACCAGTGACCGGGACAGGGTGAGGGCCTTAGGTGAGCAGTTCTTC. Translated, it gives CATSDRDRVRALGEQFF.

The chain couples TRBV28 to TRBJ2-7, with a possible D match to TRBD1 (6 bases). The germline gives CDR1 MDHEN, CDR2 SYDVKM. This CDR3 has 14 residues. Trimming cost V 3 bases and J 0 bases, with 9 bases left between them. The DNA for the CDR3 is TGTGCCAGCAGTTTTTCAGGGGACTCCTACGAGCAGTACTTC. Amino acids: CASSFSGDSYEQYF.

The rearrangement joins TRBV18 to TRBJ1-1; maybe TRBD1 (5 bases). Germline V gene sequence: CDR1 KGHSH, CDR2 LQKENI. This CDR3 is built from 13 residues. Trimming removed 8 bases from V and 5 bases from J, with 15 bases in between. The CDR3: CASGRGDRTEAFF. Written as DNA, the CDR3 is TGTGCCAGCGGGCGGGGGGATCGGACTGAAGCTTTCTTT. Supplemented by reference TRBV18 and TRBJ1-1, the full variable domain reads NAGVMQNPRHLVRRRGQEARLRCSPMKGHSHVYWYRQLPEEGLKFMVYLQKENIIDESGMPKERFSAEFPKEGPSILRIQQVVRGDSAAYFCASGRGDRTEAFFGQGTRLTVV.

The chain joins TRBV28 to TRBJ2-7, with TRBD1 as a possible D gene (6 bases). Germline assignment: CDR1 MDHEN and CDR2 SYDVKM. This CDR3 comprises 17 residues. Trimming cost V 4 bases and J 0 bases, with 19 bases left between them. As DNA, the CDR3 is TGTGCCAGCAGTTCACTCCGAGGACAGTCCCCCTCCTACGAGCAGTACTTC. Its protein product is CASSSLRGQSPSYEQYF.

The V gene is TRBV18, the J gene TRBJ2-5; no clear D gene. This CDR3 is built from 14 residues. Germline V gives CDR1 KGHSH, CDR2 LQKENI. The ends were cut back, 2 bases at V and 2 bases at J, with 9 bases in the middle. The CDR3 loop reads CASSPGGLQETQYF. The CDR3 nucleotides read TGTGCCAGCTCACCAGGTGGGCTGCAAGAGACCCAGTACTTC. The entire variable domain, with the rest obtained from reference TRBV18 and TRBJ2-5, is as follows: NAGVMQNPRHLVRRRGQEARLRCSPMKGHSHVYWYRQLPEEGLKFMVYLQKENIIDESGMPKERFSAEFPKEGPSILRIQQVVRGDSAAYFCASSPGGLQETQYFGPGTRLLVL.

The rearrangement joins TRBV28 to TRBJ2-2; 14 bases match TRBD2. Germline assignment: CDR1 MDHEN and CDR2 SYDVKM. Trimming at V came to 4 bases and at J to 3 bases, leaving 10 bases not matched to a gene. This CDR3 contains 19 residues. The CDR3 bases are TGTGCCAGCAGTTCCCCCCCGGGACTAGCGGGGGTCCACACCGGGGAGCTGTTTTTT. It translates to CASSSPPGLAGVHTGELFF.

The chain has TRBV14 and TRBJ1-5; D remains unclear. V lost 1 base and J lost 7, with 8 bases in between. Germline V gene lookup returns CDR1 SGHDN and CDR2 FVKESK. The CDR3 covers 13 residues. The CDR3 DNA reads TGTGCCAGCAGCCAAGCCTTGTCCCAGCCCCAGCATTTT. Its translation: CASSQALSQPQHF.

The chain joins TRBV18 to TRBJ1-2, with D unclear. Trimming took off 1 base at V and 2 bases at J, with 14 bases between the two ends. This CDR3 contains 16 residues. Germline CDR1 reads KGHSH; CDR2 reads LQKENI. The CDR3 protein is CASSPLPPGWNYGYTF. The CDR3 nucleotides are TGTGCCAGCTCACCACTGCCACCGGGGTGGAACTATGGCTACACCTTC.

The V and J genes are TRBV10-3 and TRBJ2-7; 7 bases agree with TRBD1. CDR1 ENHRY and CDR2 SYGVKD come from the germline V gene. V was pared by 10 bases and J by 4 bases, with 7 bases of the junction left unmatched. The CDR3 loop spans 12 amino acids. Here the CDR3 DNA reads TGTGCCACCCGGAAGGGACAGTACGAGCAGTACTTC. It codes for CATRKGQYEQYF.

This rearrangement joins TRBV7-2 to TRBJ2-1; the match to TRBD2 covers 9 bases. CDR3 length equals 15 residues. Germline V gives CDR1 SGHTA, CDR2 FQGNSA. V was pared by 6 bases and J by 4 bases, with 7 bases of the junction left unmatched. For the CDR3, the DNA is TGTGCCAGCAGACAGACTAGCGGAGGATACAATGAGCAGTTCTTC. Encoded protein: CASRQTSGGYNEQFF. Looking up the rest from reference TRBV7-2 and TRBJ2-1 gives the full variable domain: GAGVSQSPSNKVTEKGKDVELRCDPISGHTALYWYRQSLGQGLEFLIYFQGNSAPDKSGLPSDRFSAERTGGSVSTLTIQRTQQEDSAVYLCASRQTSGGYNEQFFGPGTRLTVL.

The V call is TRBV4-1, the J call TRBJ1-3, with D possibly TRBD1 on 5 matching bases. Trimming stripped 0 bases from V and 4 bases from J, with 16 bases between. The germline CDR1 and CDR2 sequences are MGHRA and YSYEKL. CDR3 length: 17 residues. CDR3 amino acids: CASSQDEVREAGNTIYF. CDR3 bases: TGCGCCAGCAGCCAAGATGAGGTCAGGGAGGCAGGAAACACCATATATTTT.

The genes are TRBV12-5 and TRBJ2-1, with D possibly being TRBD1 (5 bases). V lost 3 bases and J 2 bases, leaving 20 bases between the germline ends. The CDR3 length is 18 residues. Germline CDR1 is LGHNT and CDR2 is FRNRAP. As DNA, the CDR3 is TGTGCTAGTGGTTTTTTCCCTCTGCAAGGACAACCCTACAATGAGCAGTTCTTC. This gives the protein CASGFFPLQGQPYNEQFF.

The chain couples TRBV7-6 to TRBJ2-1, with TRBD2 matching over 7 bases. This CDR3 contains 17 residues. Germline lookup yields CDR1 SGHVS and CDR2 FNYEAQ. Trimming at V came to 5 bases and at J to 4 bases, leaving 14 bases not matched to a gene. The CDR3 sequence is CASSPTSAGVKYNEQFF. The DNA for the CDR3 is TGTGCCAGCAGCCCGACGTCCGCGGGGGTGAAATACAATGAGCAGTTCTTC.

The chain recombines TRBV18 with TRBJ2-5, with a weak D call TRBD1 (5 bases). V dropped 3 bases and J dropped 5 bases, with 7 bases sitting between them. This CDR3 comprises 12 residues. In germline, CDR1 is KGHSH, CDR2 LQKENI. This CDR3 reads CASSPGPETQYF. DNA for the CDR3: TGTGCCAGCTCACCGGGGCCGGAGACCCAGTACTTC.

V gene TRBV3-1 (or the pseudogene TRBV3-2) combines with J gene TRBJ2-3; 11 bases are shared with TRBD2. The CDR3 spans 16 residues. Germline V gives CDR1 LGHDT, CDR2 YNNKEL (reference sequence). The V segment lost 1 base and the J segment 4 bases; nucleotides outside the gene matches: 4. The CDR3 DNA reads as TGTGCCAGCAGCCAAGCACTAGCGGGAGCGGCAGATACGCAGTATTTT. Translation: CASSQALAGAADTQYF.

This chain links TRBV6-5 with TRBJ1-2; TRBD1 matches at 8 bases. The CDR3 runs 15 residues. V shed 0 bases, J shed 4 bases, and the junction held 4 bases outside the gene matches. Germline V gene lookup returns CDR1 MNHEY and CDR2 SVGAGI. The CDR3 DNA sequence: TGTGCCAGCAGTTACTCGAGACAGGGGATCTATGGCTACACCTTC. This translates into CASSYSRQGIYGYTF.

This chain connects TRBV19 to TRBJ2-5, with 9 bases matching TRBD1. The CDR3 totals 16 residues. With V trimmed by 5 bases and J by 5 bases, 12 bases remained unmatched. Germline values: CDR1 LNHDA, CDR2 SQIVND (reference sequence). The CDR3 DNA follows: TGTGCCAGTAGTCCGTCCCGGGACAGGGTCGGGGAGACCCAGTACTTC. This sequence encodes CASSPSRDRVGETQYF.

The CDR3 loop reads CASSPSRGEQYF. Written as DNA, the CDR3 is TGTGCCAGCTCACCAAGTCGGGGCGAGCAGTACTTC. The chain joins TRBV18 to TRBJ2-7; possibly TRBD2 for D (5 bases). Trimming took off 2 bases at V and 6 bases at J, with 8 bases between the two ends. The CDR3 is 12 amino acids. CDR1 KGHSH and CDR2 LQKENI come from the germline V gene.

V is TRBV28 and J is TRBJ1-1, with D possibly matching TRBD1 (5 bases). Germline V lookup: CDR1 MDHEN, CDR2 SYDVKM. The CDR3 loop spans 11 amino acids. V was shortened by 8 bases and J by 3 bases, with 7 bases between the two germline ends. CDR3 sequence: CASWDYTEAFF. As DNA, the CDR3 is TGTGCCAGCTGGGACTACACTGAAGCTTTCTTT.

The rearrangement uses TRBV11-3 and TRBJ2-2; 10 bases match TRBD1. V lost 5 bases, J lost 4 bases, and 4 bases stayed unmatched. From germline, CDR1 is SGHNT and CDR2 YENEEA. The CDR3 loop spans 15 amino acids. DNA for the CDR3: TGTGCCAGCAGCGGGACAGGGGCCATCACCGGGGAGCTGTTTTTT. It specifies CASSGTGAITGELFF. The full variable domain, its missing parts supplied by reference TRBV11-3 and TRBJ2-2, is EAGVVQSPRYKIIEKKQPVAFWCNPISGHNTLYWYLQNLGQGPELLIRYENEEAVDDSQLPKDRFSAERLKGVDSTLKIQPAELGDSAVYLCASSGTGAITGELFFGEGSRLTVL.

V gene TRBV19 combines with J gene TRBJ1-1; D uncertain. V was trimmed by 5 bases and J by 6 bases, leaving 10 bases between them. Germline lookup yields CDR1 LNHDA and CDR2 SQIVND (reference sequence). The CDR3 has 12 residues. CDR3: CASSFFQAEAFF. The CDR3 bases are TGTGCCAGTAGTTTTTTCCAGGCTGAAGCTTTCTTT.

The V gene is TRBV27, the J gene TRBJ2-2; the match to TRBD2 covers 8 bases. The CDR3 runs to 16 residues. Germline-derived CDR1 and CDR2 are MNHEY and SMNVEV (reference sequence). V was pared by 7 bases and J by 2 bases, with 9 bases of the junction left unmatched. CDR3 amino acids: CASTPVAGGNTGELFF. As DNA, the CDR3 is TGTGCCAGCACCCCGGTGGCGGGAGGTAACACCGGGGAGCTGTTTTTT.

This clone was counted a single time. The V call is TRBV6-1, the J call TRBJ2-1; D is ambiguous. The V end lost 1 base, the J end lost 4 bases, and 8 bases lay between the germline ends. The germline CDR1 and CDR2 sequences are MNHNS and SASEGT. CDR3 length: 14 amino acids. The CDR3 DNA reads TGTGCCAGCAGTGAAGAGACTCGATACAATGAGCAGTTCTTC. The encoded protein is CASSEETRYNEQFF.

V and J are TRBV2 and TRBJ1-4; the D gene is possibly TRBD1 (5 bases). Germline CDR1 is SNHLY and CDR2 is FYNNEI. The ends were cut back, 7 bases at V and 12 bases at J, with 18 bases in the middle. This CDR3 contains 13 residues. The CDR3 protein is CASIRERGWELFF. The CDR3 bases are TGTGCCAGCATCCGGGAGAGGGGTTGGGAACTGTTTTTT. The full variable domain, in which reference TRBV2 and TRBJ1-4 provide the parts outside the CDR3, is EPEVTQTPSHQVTQMGQEVILRCVPISNHLYFYWYRQILGQKVEFLVSFYNNEISEKSEIFDDQFSVERPDGSNFTLKIRSTKLEDSAMYFCASIRERGWELFFGSGTQLSVL.

The chain links TRBV6-2 or TRBV6-3 to TRBJ2-1; possible D gene TRBD2, 6 bases. V was clipped by 5 bases and J by 3 bases, with 11 bases between them. Germline CDR1 and CDR2: MNHEY and SVGEGT. The CDR3 spans 14 residues. CDR3 coding DNA: TGTGCCAGCAGTGGAGGGACTTTCTACAATGAGCAGTTCTTC. Its translation: CASSGGTFYNEQFF.

V usage is TRBV14 and J usage is TRBJ2-1; TRBD2 agrees at 7 bases. The CDR3 has 17 residues. The germline V gene has CDR1 SGHDN and CDR2 FVKESK. With 3 bases clipped from V and 4 bases from J, the junction kept 12 bases outside the gene matches. This chain's CDR3 is CASSQGRTGRQYNEQFF. The DNA of the CDR3 is TGTGCCAGCAGCCAGGGTAGAACCGGGAGGCAGTACAATGAGCAGTTCTTC.

J is TRBJ2-7 and V is TRBV18; 7 nucleotides line up with TRBD2. The CDR3 sequence is 16 residues long. Per the germline V gene, CDR1 is KGHSH and CDR2 is LQKENI. With 2 bases clipped from V and 0 bases from J, the junction kept 7 bases outside the gene matches. This CDR3 is CASSPFSGSSSYEQYF. In nucleotides, the CDR3 is TGTGCCAGCTCACCATTTAGCGGGTCAAGCTCCTACGAGCAGTACTTC.

The genes are TRBV11-2 and TRBJ1-6; D might be TRBD1 (6 bases). CDR3 length equals 14 residues. CDR1 is SGHAT and CDR2 is FQNNGV in the germline V gene. Trimming took off 4 bases at V and 5 bases at J, with 9 bases between the two ends. The CDR3 loop reads CASSYGQNNSPLHF. The CDR3 DNA sequence: TGTGCCAGCAGCTACGGACAGAATAATTCACCCCTCCACTTT.